This T cell receptor beta chain emerged from a study of T-cell memory formation after mild COVID-19. On the study more broadly: Clustering of TCRs was largely donor specific.

TCR alpha and TCR beta cDNA libraries carrying sample barcodes and UMIs were produced by 5'RACE using constant-segment primers. A single record per CDR3 protein comes from TCRdb applying MiXCR to the 5' RACE reads. The sample yields fewer than 350,000 distinct CDR3 sequences, 15% to 20% seen once. A remark on this clonotype: Its target is unknown.

Germline CDR1 is SGHRS and CDR2 is YFSETQ. This CDR3 comprises 13 residues. V was shortened by 0 bases and J by 5 bases, with 8 bases between the two germline ends. The study's findings and limits: Memory cells collected pre-infection included some clones that later responded, suggesting cross-reactive memory joined.

Material for sequencing was PBMCs or a T cell subset sorted from them (not recorded which). V and J are TRBV5-1 and TRBJ1-1; D not resolved. The clonotype comes from a man aged 18 to 30 who had mild COVID-19 (a few samples of this study predate the infection). Cell type and time point are not known. In DNA, the CDR3 is TGCGCCAGCAGCTTGGACGGGGTTACTGAAGCTTTCTTT. Amino acid sequence: CASSLDGVTEAFF.